The 15 T cell receptor beta chains in this list originate from one sample, sequenced in a study of T cell repertoires in cytomegalovirus infection. Their antigen targets remain unknown. TCRdb re-called the reads with MiXCR, one entry per CDR3 protein. The sample carries about 740,000 distinct CDR3 sequences, 33% recorded once. Here the sequenced sample was cultured PBMCs, taken from culture after CMV antigen stimulation. The receptor source for this set is a human donor in good health (CMV status not recorded). Some clones in this sample may be carry-over from other donors' samples.

The chain joins TRBV12-3 or TRBV12-4 to TRBJ1-3; 10 bases fit TRBD1. This CDR3 region has 15 residues. The V segment lost 2 bases and the J segment 6 bases; nucleotides outside the gene matches: 4. As DNA, the CDR3 is TGTGCCAGCAGTTTAAGACAGGGGGCCGAAAACACCATATATTTT. This gives the protein CASSLRQGAENTIYF.

Many counts were recorded for this clonotype. This rearrangement joins TRBV7-2 to TRBJ1-2, with D maybe TRBD1 (6 bases). Germline values: CDR1 SGHTA, CDR2 FQGNSA. The ends were cut back, 2 bases at V and 1 base at J, with 11 bases in the middle. This CDR3 is 15 amino acids long. Here the CDR3 DNA reads TGTGCCAGCAGCTTAAACGGACAGCTTAACTATGGCTACACCTTC. Translation gives CASSLNGQLNYGYTF. The full variable domain, in which reference TRBV7-2 and TRBJ1-2 provide the parts outside the CDR3, is GAGVSQSPSNKVTEKGKDVELRCDPISGHTALYWYRQSLGQGLEFLIYFQGNSAPDKSGLPSDRFSAERTGGSVSTLTIQRTQQEDSAVYLCASSLNGQLNYGYTFGSGTRLTVV.

In its sample, this clonotype was seen a few times. The V gene is TRBV9, the J gene TRBJ1-3; 7 bases fit TRBD1. Germline values: CDR1 SGDLS, CDR2 YYNGEE. Trimming at V came to 3 bases and at J to 2 bases, leaving 8 bases not matched to a gene. The CDR3 totals 16 residues. The CDR3 DNA reads TGTGCCAGCAGCGGAGGACAAACAGGGGCTGGAAACACCATATATTTT. Translating gives CASSGGQTGAGNTIYF.

This chain joins TRBV3-1 and TRBJ2-1; D uncertain. This CDR3 region has 15 residues. The V and J ends lost 4 bases and 6 bases respectively, with 16 bases between them. Germline assignment: CDR1 LGHDT and CDR2 YNNKEL (reference sequence). CDR3 coding DNA: TGTGCCAGCAGCCGCTTTGGACGCAACTCCAATGAGCAGTTCTTC. Its translation is CASSRFGRNSNEQFF.

The chain couples TRBV7-6 to TRBJ2-7; tentative D call: TRBD2 (5 bases). Germline CDR1 and CDR2: SGHVS and FNYEAQ. This CDR3 is built from 15 residues. The V end lost 5 bases, the J end lost 6 bases, and 20 bases lay between the germline ends. The CDR3 DNA sequence: TGTGCCAGCAGCCCGGGTGAGCTAGCAATCCGCGAGCAGTACTTC. It translates to CASSPGELAIREQYF.

The V call is TRBV19, the J call TRBJ2-5; no clear D. V lost 3 bases and J lost 5, with 13 bases in between. The CDR3 sequence is 14 residues long. CDR1 is LNHDA and CDR2 is SQIVND in the germline V gene (reference sequence). The CDR3 region has the DNA TGTGCCAGTAGTATGTTAAACAAAGGGGAGACCCAGTACTTC. This encodes CASSMLNKGETQYF.

The chain carries TRBV7-2 and TRBJ1-4; no reliable D call. Between the trimmed V and J ends, which lost 1 base and 16 bases, there was a span of 13 bases. Germline V gene lookup returns CDR1 SGHTA and CDR2 FQGNSA. CDR3 length: 12 amino acids. The CDR3 DNA follows: TGTGCCAGCAGCTTAGAGGAGGGATCGAAGTTTTTT. It encodes CASSLEEGSKFF.

This clonotype came up a few times. V and J are TRBV4-1 and TRBJ2-1; D might be TRBD2 (5 bases). In germline, CDR1 is MGHRA, CDR2 YSYEKL. With 1 base removed from V and 5 bases from J, the gap between germline ends came to 15 bases. CDR3 length: 16 amino acids. This CDR3 is CASSQARPGKDNEQFF. The DNA for the CDR3 is TGCGCCAGCAGCCAAGCCCGTCCCGGGAAGGACAATGAGCAGTTCTTC.

This clonotype was counted only a few times. The chain recombines TRBV7-2 with TRBJ2-7; 7 bases agree with TRBD2. Per the germline V gene, CDR1 is SGHTA and CDR2 is FQGNSA. Trimming took 5 bases from V and 3 from J; bases not matched to a gene: 10. The length of the CDR3 is 15 residues. The CDR3 here is CASSLSLAEVYEQYF. In DNA form, the CDR3 reads TGTGCCAGCAGCCTAAGCCTAGCGGAGGTCTACGAGCAGTACTTC.

The chain recombines TRBV7-9 with TRBJ2-7; 8 bases agree with TRBD2. Germline CDR1 SEHNR, CDR2 FQNEAQ (reference sequence). This CDR3 spans 16 amino acids. The J segment lost 0 bases and the V segment lost 4 bases, leaving 8 bases of the junction unmatched. CDR3 amino acids: CASSSTGGGYSYEQYF. In DNA form, the CDR3 reads TGTGCCAGCAGCTCCACCGGGGGGGGCTACTCCTACGAGCAGTACTTC.

This clonotype came up a few times. J is TRBJ2-1 and V is TRBV12-3 or TRBV12-4, with D tentatively TRBD1 (5 bases). Trimming took 2 bases from V and 5 from J, leaving 10 bases between them. The CDR3 has 14 amino acids. CDR3 region: CASSLLTGHNEQFF. In DNA, the CDR3 is TGTGCCAGCAGTTTACTCACAGGCCACAATGAGCAGTTCTTC.

This clonotype was seen a handful of times. This chain uses TRBV12-3 or TRBV12-4 with TRBJ1-2, with D possibly being TRBD1 (5 bases). V dropped 6 bases and J dropped 4 bases, with 12 bases sitting between them. The CDR3 has 13 amino acids. CDR3 residues: CASSPGAFYGYTF. The DNA for the CDR3 is TGTGCCAGCAGCCCCGGGGCGTTCTATGGCTACACCTTC.

The genes are TRBV6-2 or TRBV6-3 and TRBJ1-2; the D is unclear. The CDR3 runs 16 residues. The V end was cut by 0 bases, the J end by 3 bases, with 14 bases between. Per germline, CDR1 MNHEY and CDR2 SVGEGT. In nucleotides, the CDR3 is TGTGCCAGCAGTTACTCGAAATCGCGGCTATACTATGGCTACACCTTC. Translated: CASSYSKSRLYYGYTF.

The rearrangement links TRBV19 to TRBJ1-2, with a tentative D call TRBD1 (6 bases). Germline V gene data show CDR1 as LNHDA and CDR2 as SQIVND (reference sequence). Trimming stripped 7 bases from V and 4 bases from J, with 25 bases between. The CDR3 runs 17 residues. The CDR3 here is CASTTLRTRTGRYGYTF. CDR3 DNA sequence: TGTGCCAGTACAACCCTCCGGACTAGAACAGGGCGCTATGGCTACACCTTC.

The chain couples TRBV7-2 to TRBJ1-3, with no clear D. V was shortened by 1 base and J by 4 bases, with 5 bases between the two germline ends. This CDR3 region has 13 residues. CDR1 is SGHTA, CDR2 FQGNSA, per germline. CDR3 in DNA: TGTGCCAGCAGCTTAGTCACAGGAAACACCATATATTTT. Translating it yields CASSLVTGNTIYF. The full variable domain, with the rest looked up from reference TRBV7-2 and TRBJ1-3, is GAGVSQSPSNKVTEKGKDVELRCDPISGHTALYWYRQSLGQGLEFLIYFQGNSAPDKSGLPSDRFSAERTGGSVSTLTIQRTQQEDSAVYLCASSLVTGNTIYFGEGSWLTVV.